This passage covers 3 T cell receptor beta chains from one sample sequenced in a study of control samples from healthy donors and cancer patients (dated by TCRdb to about 2020). Library method: the immunoSEQ multiplex PCR assay. TCRdb limited this immuneACCESS table to in-frame rearrangements with V and J called. A share of clones is missing; checked studies link under half to unresolved V genes, and the rest is unexplained. The sample table holds some 130,000 clones, of which 90% were seen once. The top ten constitute less than 2.5% of the sample. Sequencing was carried out using blood. These receptors were taken from a man between 18 and 29 years old in good health.

The genes are TRBV28 and TRBJ1-1; the D is unclear. Trimming cost V 7 bases and J 2 bases, with 20 bases left between them. Germline V CDR1 and CDR2: MDHEN, SYDVKM. The CDR3 spans 16 residues. The CDR3 sequence: CASTVRAGRLNTEAFF. The DNA for the CDR3 is TGTGCCAGCACTGTAAGGGCAGGTAGGCTAAACACTGAAGCTTTCTTT.

This clone was detected only once. This rearrangement joins TRBV7-8 to TRBJ1-5; no clear D. Trimming stripped 10 bases from V and 4 bases from J, with 17 bases between. The CDR3 sequence is 14 residues long. Germline V gene sequence: CDR1 SGHVS, CDR2 FQNEAQ. The CDR3 DNA reads as TGTGCCACCTCTTTAGGGTCCCGGAATCAGCCCCAGCATTTT. It codes for CATSLGSRNQPQHF.

This chain links TRBV29-1 with TRBJ1-6, with D possibly being TRBD1 (6 bases). The CDR3 contains 15 residues. V was trimmed by 4 bases and J by 6 bases, leaving 16 bases between them. Germline assignment: CDR1 SQVTM and CDR2 ANQGSEA. CDR3 DNA sequence: TGCAGCGTTGCCGGTAGTTGGGGGCTTAATTCACCCCTCCACTTT. It specifies CSVAGSWGLNSPLHF. Variable domain in full (rest from reference TRBV29-1 and TRBJ1-6): SAVISQKPSRDICQRGTSLTIQCQVDSQVTMMFWYRQQPGQSLTLIATANQGSEATYESGFVIDKFPISRPNLTFSTLTVSNMSPEDSSIYLCSVAGSWGLNSPLHFGNGTRLTVT.